The T cell receptor (beta chain) under discussion was sequenced for a study of T cell responses to AZD1222 COVID-19 vaccine. In the study overall: Pooled samples include second doses given at about 4 or 12 weeks. Findings and limits, study-wide: Among the donors, most were white British and more were female, and clonal diversity was possibly underestimated.

This CDR3 is 14 amino acids long. Per germline, CDR1 MNHEY and CDR2 SVGAGI. V lost 5 bases and J 0 bases, leaving 10 bases between the germline ends. Assay: immunoSEQ multiplex PCR; the TCRdb copy retains only in-frame clones and omits some. The sample has approximately 140,000 clones, roughly 90% seen once; the top ten hold approximately 5.7%. A word on this clone: Its target is unknown.

The rearrangement links TRBV6-5 to TRBJ1-1; D uncertain. The source is an adult in good health. Here the sequenced sample was peripheral blood, taken on day 0 of AZD1222 vaccination. The CDR3 spells CASSRRVLNTEAFF. The CDR3 DNA reads TGTGCCAGCAGTCGGCGGGTACTGAACACTGAAGCTTTCTTT.